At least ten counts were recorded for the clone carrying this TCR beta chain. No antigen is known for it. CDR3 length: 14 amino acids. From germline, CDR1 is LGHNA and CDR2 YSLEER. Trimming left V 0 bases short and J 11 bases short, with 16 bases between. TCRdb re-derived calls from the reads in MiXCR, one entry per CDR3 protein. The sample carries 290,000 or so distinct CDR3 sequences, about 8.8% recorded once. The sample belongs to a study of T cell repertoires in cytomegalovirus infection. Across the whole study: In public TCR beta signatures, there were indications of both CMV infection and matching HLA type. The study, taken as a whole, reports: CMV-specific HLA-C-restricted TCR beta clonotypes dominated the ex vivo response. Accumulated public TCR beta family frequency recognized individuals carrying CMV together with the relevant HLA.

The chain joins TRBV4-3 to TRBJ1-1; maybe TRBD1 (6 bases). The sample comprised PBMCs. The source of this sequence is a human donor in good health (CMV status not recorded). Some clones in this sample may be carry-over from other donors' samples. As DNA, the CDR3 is TGCGCCAGCAGCCAAGATCCGGGACAACTCTGGGCTTTCTTT. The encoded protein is CASSQDPGQLWAFF.